This TCR beta chain was recovered during a study of cytomegalovirus exposure and HLA in healthy donors. Study findings and constraints: Analysis was carried out at a later point, and it linked a missense DCLRE1C variant to TCR beta V- and J-gene trimming.

The CDR3 has 17 residues. Donors likely had unrecorded immune exposures despite being nominally healthy when sampled. Remarks on this clone: Its antigen is currently unknown.

Primers: 60 Vbeta forward and 13 Jbeta reverse. Only in-frame clones appear in the TCRdb table, and some are missing; sequencing was by immunoSEQ multiplex PCR. The sample holds approximately 150,000 clones; roughly 81% are singletons and the top ten take 2.5%. The sample comprised PBMCs. This receptor was identified in a man aged 25-40 years in good health and CMV-seropositive. This sequence joins TRBV12-2 and TRBJ2-2; TRBD2, as called in the table, went unchecked against the DNA. TRBV12-2 has pseudogene status. In DNA, the CDR3 is TGTGCAAGTCGCTTAGCACAGACTAGCTCGGGCACCGGGGAGCTGTTTTTT. Translation: CASRLAQTSSGTGELFF.